This T cell receptor beta chain comes out of a study of OX40 agonist ivuxolimab in advanced cancers. In the case of this clone: The antigen is undetermined.

CDR3 length: 14 residues. Looked up from germline, CDR1 is MNHNY and CDR2 is SVGAGI (reference sequence). V lost 7 bases to trimming and J lost 7 bases, with 20 bases between them. Study results and limitations: The antigens recognized by the expanded peripheral T cells, that is their antigen specificity, were not determined. Patients who responded partially at 0.1-3.0 mg/kg showed clonal expansion ranking among the lowest.

Profiled with immunoSEQ multiplex PCR; TCRdb holds only in-frame clones, not every one. Here the sample spans some 86,000 clones, roughly 84% being singletons. The chain is built from TRBV6-6 and TRBJ2-7; D is undetermined. The sequenced sample was CD4+ or CD8+ T cells sorted from blood, obtained in a trial of the OX40 agonist ivuxolimab. This clonotype was sampled from an adult with an advanced solid tumor such as melanoma, head and neck, liver or kidney cancer. As DNA, the CDR3 is TGTGCCAGCACCTCCGGATCTCACCGCCCGGAGCAGTACTTC. Its translation: CASTSGSHRPEQYF.